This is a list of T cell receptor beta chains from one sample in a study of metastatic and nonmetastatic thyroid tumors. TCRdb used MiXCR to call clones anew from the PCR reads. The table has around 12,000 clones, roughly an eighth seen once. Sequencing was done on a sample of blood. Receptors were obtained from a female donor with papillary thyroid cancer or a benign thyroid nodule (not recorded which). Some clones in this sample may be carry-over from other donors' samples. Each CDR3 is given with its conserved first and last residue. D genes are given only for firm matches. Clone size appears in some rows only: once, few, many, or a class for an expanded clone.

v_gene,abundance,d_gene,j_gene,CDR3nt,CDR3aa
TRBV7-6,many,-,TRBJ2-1,TGTGCCAGCGGGGGCCGGCGTGAGCAGTTCTTC,CASGGRREQFF
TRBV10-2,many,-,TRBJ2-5,TGCGCCAGCAGTGAAGTGCGCCCCAACAGGGCGGGGGAGACCCAGTACTTC,CASSEVRPNRAGETQYF
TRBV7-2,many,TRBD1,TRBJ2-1,TGTGCCAGCAGCCGGGACAGACGAACCTACAATGAGCAGTTCTTC,CASSRDRRTYNEQFF
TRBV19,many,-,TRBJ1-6,TGTGCCAGTGGGGGGGAAAATTCACCCCTCCACTTT,CASGGENSPLHF
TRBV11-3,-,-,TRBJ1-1,TGTGCCAGCAGTTTGGGGGGTGCGACCGAAGCTTTCTTT,CASSLGGATEAFF
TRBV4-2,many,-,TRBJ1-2,TGTGCCAGCAGCCAAGATGGCGGAGAGGGTAGCTATGGCTACACCTTC,CASSQDGGEGSYGYTF
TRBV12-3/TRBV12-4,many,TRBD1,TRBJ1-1,TGTGCCAGCAGCCTGACAGGGCGGAACACTGAAGCTTTCTTT,CASSLTGRNTEAFF
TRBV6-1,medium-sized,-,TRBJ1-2,TGTGCCGGACTTGAGAAGACAGAAACTAACGGCTACACCTTC,CAGLEKTETNGYTF
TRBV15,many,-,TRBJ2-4,TGTGCCACCAGGCGGGGTGGCAAAAACATTCAGTACTTC,CATRRGGKNIQYF
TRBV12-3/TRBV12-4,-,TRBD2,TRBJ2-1,TGTGCCAGCAGCTTCTGGACTAGCGGGAGTAATGAGCAGTTCTTC,CASSFWTSGSNEQFF
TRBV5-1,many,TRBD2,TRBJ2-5,TGCGCCAGCACCACGGATCCAGCGGGGGGGCAAGAGACCCAGTACTTC,CASTTDPAGGQETQYF
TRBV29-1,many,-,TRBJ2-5,TGCAGCGTCGCACGGGGGGCCTCAGACGGGACCCAGTACTTC,CSVARGASDGTQYF
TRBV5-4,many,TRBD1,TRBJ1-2,TGTGCCAGCAGCCTCGGGACAGGAGCTAACTATGGCTACACCTTC,CASSLGTGANYGYTF
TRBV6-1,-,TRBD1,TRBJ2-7,TGTGCCATCAGTGAAGTAGTGGGGACAGGGCGGTACGAGCAGTACTTC,CAISEVVGTGRYEQYF
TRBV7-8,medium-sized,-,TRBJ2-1,TGTGCCAGCAGCTTATCGAGTGAGCAGTTCTTC,CASSLSSEQFF
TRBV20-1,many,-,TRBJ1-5,TGCAGTGCTCAAGCACGCGGGGGGCGTCAGCCCCAGCATTTT,CSAQARGGRQPQHF
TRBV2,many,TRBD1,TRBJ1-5,TGTGCCAGCAGGACCGGGACAGGGGTCAATCAGCCCCAGCATTTT,CASRTGTGVNQPQHF
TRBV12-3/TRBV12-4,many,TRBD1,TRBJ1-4,TGTGCCAGCAGTTTAGCAGGGACAGTGAATGAAAAACTGTTTTTT,CASSLAGTVNEKLFF
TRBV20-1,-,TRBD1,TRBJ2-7,TGCAGTGCTAGAGATACAGGGGGCGCCTTGGACGAGCAGCACTTC,CSARDTGGALDEQHF
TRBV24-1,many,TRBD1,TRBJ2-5,TGTGCCACCAGTGAGGGAGCAGGACAGGGGTTGGGGACCCAGTACTTC,CATSEGAGQGLGTQYF
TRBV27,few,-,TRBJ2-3,TGTGCCAGCAGTTTTGGCAGGGGAGACACAGGTACGCAGTATTTT,CASSFGRGDTGTQYF
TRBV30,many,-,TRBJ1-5,TGTGCCTGGAGTGGAAAGGGGCTATTCAATCAGCCCCAGCATTTT,CAWSGKGLFNQPQHF
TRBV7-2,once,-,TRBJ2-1,TGTGCCAGCAGCATAGCGGCCCTACAAGGCTACAATGAGCAGTTCTTC,CASSIAALQGYNEQFF
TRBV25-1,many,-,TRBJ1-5,TGTGCCAGCAGTGACGGTGAGGGGTATCAGCCCCAGCATTTT,CASSDGEGYQPQHF
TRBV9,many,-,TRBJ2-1,TGTGCCAGCAGCCAGACTGGGGTTGGCGAGCAGTTCTTC,CASSQTGVGEQFF
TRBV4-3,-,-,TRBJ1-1,TGCGCCAGCAGCCGAACCGGGGGGTACACTGAAGCTTTCTTT,CASSRTGGYTEAFF
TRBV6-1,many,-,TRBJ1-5,TGTGCCAGCAATAGTCAGGGGTATCAGCCCCAGCATTTT,CASNSQGYQPQHF
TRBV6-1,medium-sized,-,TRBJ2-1,TGTGCCAGCCTACGGAGCTCCTACAATGAGCAGTTCTTC,CASLRSSYNEQFF
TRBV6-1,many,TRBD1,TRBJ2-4,TGTGCCAGCAGTAACCCCGGACAGGTATACCAGTACTTC,CASSNPGQVYQYF